The 10 T cell receptor beta chains given below trace back to one sample, sequenced in a study of cytomegalovirus exposure and HLA in healthy donors. Sequencing was performed with immunoSEQ multiplex PCR; in TCRdb, only in-frame clones are kept and a portion is missing. The sample shows about 220,000 clones, around nine tenths of them seen only once. Sequenced material: PBMCs. Source of these receptors: a man aged 18 to 30 in good health and CMV-seronegative.

This sequence joins TRBV18 and TRBJ2-1; D unresolved. Germline V gene sequence: CDR1 KGHSH, CDR2 LQKENI. The CDR3 covers 13 residues. Trimming left V 3 bases short and J 8 bases short, with 11 bases between. This CDR3 reads CASSPGHGYEQFF. The CDR3 DNA is TGTGCCAGCTCACCGGGTCACGGGTATGAGCAGTTCTTC.

The DNA for the CDR3 is TGCAGCGTTGAAGCCCCGGGACTGCAAGAGACCCAGTACTTC. Its protein is CSVEAPGLQETQYF. The rearrangement links TRBV29-1 to TRBJ2-5, with D perhaps TRBD2 (6 bases). The CDR3 covers 14 residues. The V and J ends lost 1 base and 2 bases respectively, with 11 bases between them. The germline CDR1 and CDR2 sequences are SQVTM and ANQGSEA.

The V and J genes are TRBV28 and TRBJ2-3, with 9 positions matching TRBD2. The V gene end was trimmed by 8 bases and the J gene end by 1 base; junction bases not matched to a gene: 10. Germline CDR1 and CDR2: MDHEN and SYDVKM. The CDR3 runs 16 residues. The CDR3 region has the DNA TGTGCCAGCCTGGGCCTAGCGGGGAAAGGCACAGATACGCAGTATTTT. Protein: CASLGLAGKGTDTQYF.

This chain connects TRBV21-1 to TRBJ2-7; the table names TRBD1, a call not compared with the DNA. TRBV21-1 counts as a pseudogene. The CDR3 loop spans 14 amino acids. The CDR3 coding sequence is TGTGCCAGCAGCAAAGTAAACAGCTACTACGAGCAGTACTTC. Protein sequence: CASSKVNSYYEQYF.

V gene TRBV5-6 combines with J gene TRBJ2-1, with unresolved D. Between the trimmed V and J ends, which lost 2 bases and 2 bases, there was a span of 17 bases. CDR1 is SGHDT and CDR2 is YYEEEE in the germline V gene. This CDR3 contains 17 residues. The CDR3 reads CASSFSLRQLTYNEQFF. CDR3 DNA: TGTGCCAGCAGCTTTAGTTTGCGCCAATTAACCTACAATGAGCAGTTCTTC.

The V gene is TRBV19, the J gene TRBJ1-5; 7 bases map to TRBD1. The CDR3 totals 15 residues. V was pared by 7 bases and J by 7 bases, with 13 bases of the junction left unmatched. Per the germline V gene, CDR1 is LNHDA and CDR2 is SQIVND (reference sequence). DNA for the CDR3: TGTGCCAGTACGTTTAACAGGGGTTCAGGACAGCCCCAGCATTTT. Its protein product is CASTFNRGSGQPQHF.

Here the CDR3 DNA reads TGTGCCAGCAGTTATGACCCAGCGGTAACCTACGAGCAGTACTTC. This translates into CASSYDPAVTYEQYF. The chain recombines TRBV6-6 with TRBJ2-7; perhaps TRBD2 as D (5 bases). The V end was cut by 3 bases, the J end by 2 bases, with 14 bases between. CDR3 length equals 15 residues. Germline loops: CDR1 MNHNY, CDR2 SVGAGI (reference sequence).

The chain uses TRBV28 and TRBJ1-2; 12 nucleotides align to TRBD1. This CDR3 is 15 amino acids long. J lost 8 bases, V lost 6 bases, and 10 bases had no gene match. CDR1 is MDHEN and CDR2 is SYDVKM in the germline V gene. In DNA form, the CDR3 reads TGTGCCAGCAGGCGCCAGGGACAGGGGGCATGGGGCTACACCTTC. Protein: CASRRQGQGAWGYTF.

DNA for the CDR3: TGTGCCAGCAGCTTACTGGGACAATACCGCGAGCAGTACTTC. It is translated as CASSLLGQYREQYF. The rearrangement links TRBV7-9 to TRBJ2-7, with D maybe TRBD1 (6 bases). Germline CDR1 is SEHNR and CDR2 is FQNEAQ (reference sequence). V was clipped by 2 bases and J by 6 bases, with 14 bases between them. The CDR3 has 14 residues.

V and J are TRBV5-6 and TRBJ2-7; no clear D gene. CDR1 and CDR2 from the germline V gene are SGHDT and YYEEEE. V was clipped by 0 bases and J by 3 bases, with 16 bases between them. The CDR3 spans 16 residues. The CDR3 nucleotides read TGTGCCAGCAGCTTGGGGTTCCCTATGGTCATCTACGAGCAGTACTTC. Protein product: CASSLGFPMVIYEQYF.